In this sample, the clone carrying this T cell receptor (beta chain) turned up many times. Its antigen is unidentified. TCRbeta library construction was performed incorporating unique molecular identifiers. TCRdb used MiXCR to reprocess the PCR reads, holding one entry per CDR3 protein. The sample lists about 460,000 distinct CDR3 sequences, roughly a tenth occurring once. The entry originates in a study of T-cell reconstitution after alpha-beta-depleted transplantation in children. General study findings and limits: Surviving recipient T cells and thymic progenitors underlay high day-60 TCRbeta diversity in some patients. Several hundred graft clones that had expanded were reportedly the source of alpha-beta T cells about two months after transplant. By one year post-transplant, T-cell counts and diversity largely arose from T cells that were newly produced.

CDR1 and CDR2 (germline): KGHDR, SFDVKD. The CDR3 has 16 amino acids. Deletions cut 1 base from V and 3 bases from J, with 11 bases between. The sequence came from a child aged 2-15 years with inherited bone marrow failure, due to receive a stem cell transplant. The rearrangement links TRBV24-1 to TRBJ2-2; D uncertain. Source: PBMCs, taken before TCRalphabeta/CD19-depleted stem cell transplant. This chain's CDR3 is CATSDLGSQYTGELFF. Here the CDR3 DNA reads TGTGCCACCAGTGATTTAGGCAGCCAGTACACCGGGGAGCTGTTTTTT.